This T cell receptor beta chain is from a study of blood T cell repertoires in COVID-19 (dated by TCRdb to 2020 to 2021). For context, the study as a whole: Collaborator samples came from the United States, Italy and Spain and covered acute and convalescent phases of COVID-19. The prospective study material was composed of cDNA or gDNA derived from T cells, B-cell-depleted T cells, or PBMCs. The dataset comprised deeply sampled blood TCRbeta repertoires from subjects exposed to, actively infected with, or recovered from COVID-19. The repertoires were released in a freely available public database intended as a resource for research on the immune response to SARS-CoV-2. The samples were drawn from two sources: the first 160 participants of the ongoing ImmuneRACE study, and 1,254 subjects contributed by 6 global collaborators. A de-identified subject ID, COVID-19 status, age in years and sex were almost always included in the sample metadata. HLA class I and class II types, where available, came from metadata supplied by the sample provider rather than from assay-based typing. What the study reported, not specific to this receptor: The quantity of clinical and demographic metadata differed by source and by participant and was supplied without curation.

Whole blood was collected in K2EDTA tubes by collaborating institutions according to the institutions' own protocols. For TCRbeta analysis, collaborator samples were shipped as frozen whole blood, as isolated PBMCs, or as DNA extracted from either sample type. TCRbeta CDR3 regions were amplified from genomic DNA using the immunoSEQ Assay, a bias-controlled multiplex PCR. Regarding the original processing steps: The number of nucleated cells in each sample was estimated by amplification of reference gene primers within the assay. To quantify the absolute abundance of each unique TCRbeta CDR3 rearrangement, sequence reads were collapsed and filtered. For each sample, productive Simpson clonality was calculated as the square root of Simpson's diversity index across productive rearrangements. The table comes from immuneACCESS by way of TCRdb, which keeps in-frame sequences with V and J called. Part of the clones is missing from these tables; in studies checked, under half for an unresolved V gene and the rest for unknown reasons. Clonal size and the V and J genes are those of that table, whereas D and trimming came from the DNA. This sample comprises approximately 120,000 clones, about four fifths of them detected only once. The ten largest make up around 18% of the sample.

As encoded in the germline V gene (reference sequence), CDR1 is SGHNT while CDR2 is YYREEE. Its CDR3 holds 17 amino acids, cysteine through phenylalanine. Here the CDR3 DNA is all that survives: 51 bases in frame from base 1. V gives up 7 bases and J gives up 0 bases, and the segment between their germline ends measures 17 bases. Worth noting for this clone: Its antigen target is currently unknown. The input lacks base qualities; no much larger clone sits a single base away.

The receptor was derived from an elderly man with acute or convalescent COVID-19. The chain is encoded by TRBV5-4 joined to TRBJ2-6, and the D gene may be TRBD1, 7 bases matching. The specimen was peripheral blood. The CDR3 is CASAIGGGFSGANVLTF. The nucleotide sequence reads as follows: TGTGCCAGCGCAATAGGAGGGGGCTTCTCTGGGGCCAACGTCCTGACTTTC.